These 26 T cell receptor beta chains share one sample of origin, sequenced in a study of T cells in Graves' hyperthyroidism and ophthalmopathy. Amplification yielded TCR beta CDR3 regions, with RNA transcripts as the source. During a first-round RT-PCR of the TCR CDR3, the HTBI primer set was used. One entry per CDR3 protein, called by TCRdb with MiXCR from the multiplex PCR reads. The data contain hundreds of thousands of distinct CDR3 sequences, approximately 15% of them singletons. Sequencing was carried out using blood. The receptors derive from a woman aged 18-29 years with Graves' hyperthyroidism.

This chain connects TRBV4-2 to TRBJ2-2; weak D call: TRBD2 (5 bases). V lost 7 bases to trimming and J lost 1 base, with 16 bases between them. Per germline, CDR1 LGHNA and CDR2 YNFKEQ. CDR3 length: 16 residues. CDR3 in amino acids: CASTGLAPENTGELFF. Written as DNA, the CDR3 is TGTGCCAGCACCGGTCTAGCCCCGGAGAACACCGGGGAGCTGTTTTTT.

This clonotype was seen repeatedly, ten times or more. This CDR3 is CSARDETGDEQYF. Here the CDR3 DNA reads TGCAGTGCTAGAGACGAAACCGGGGACGAGCAGTACTTC. The chain recombines TRBV20-1 with TRBJ2-7, with a weak D call TRBD2 (5 bases). The germline V gene encodes CDR1 DFQATT and CDR2 SNEGSKA (reference sequence). V gave up 0 bases and J gave up 5 bases, with 11 bases separating them. This CDR3 comprises 13 residues.

This clonotype was recorded many times. CDR3 in amino acids: CASSELGDGNTIYF. The CDR3 bases are TGTGCCAGCAGTGAGCTGGGAGATGGAAACACCATATATTTT. This chain connects TRBV2 to TRBJ1-3; D gene uncertain. V was trimmed by 3 bases and J by 3 bases, leaving 9 bases between them. The CDR3 has 14 amino acids. The germline CDR1 and CDR2 sequences are SNHLY and FYNNEI. The full variable domain, with the rest looked up from reference TRBV2 and TRBJ1-3, is EPEVTQTPSHQVTQMGQEVILRCVPISNHLYFYWYRQILGQKVEFLVSFYNNEISEKSEIFDDQFSVERPDGSNFTLKIRSTKLEDSAMYFCASSELGDGNTIYFGEGSWLTVV.

Ten or more counts support this clonotype. V gene TRBV6-6 combines with J gene TRBJ1-3; D remains unclear. The germline gives CDR1 MNHNY, CDR2 SVGAGI (reference sequence). The CDR3 sequence is 16 residues long. Trimming shortened V by 2 bases and J by 0 bases, and 11 bases separated the two germline ends. Written as DNA, the CDR3 is TGTGCCAGCAGTTACATGGCAGAAACCTCTGGAAACACCATATATTTT. Protein product: CASSYMAETSGNTIYF.

This clonotype was detected ten times or more. The chain joins TRBV12-3 or TRBV12-4 to TRBJ1-1; D is unresolved. Trimming cost V 8 bases and J 3 bases, with 10 bases left between them. This CDR3 has 12 amino acids. The CDR3 reads CASVGGDTEAFF. The DNA for the CDR3 is TGTGCCAGCGTGGGTGGGGACACTGAAGCTTTCTTT.

The V and J genes are TRBV15 and TRBJ1-4; possible D gene TRBD1, 5 bases. Between the trimmed V and J ends, which lost 0 bases and 8 bases, there was a span of 13 bases. CDR3 length: 15 residues. From germline, CDR1 is LNHNV and CDR2 YYDKDF (reference sequence). In nucleotides, the CDR3 is TGTGCCACCAGCAGAGATGGCACAGGTGGAGAAAAACTGTTTTTT. Protein sequence: CATSRDGTGGEKLFF.

The chain joins TRBV7-3 to TRBJ2-2, with D possibly being TRBD1 (5 bases). This CDR3 spans 15 amino acids. Germline V gene sequence: CDR1 SGHTA, CDR2 FQGTGA. V gave up 0 bases and J gave up 2 bases, with 7 bases separating them. CDR3 in amino acids: CASSLTQGNTGELFF. The DNA of the CDR3 is TGTGCCAGCAGCTTAACCCAGGGTAACACCGGGGAGCTGTTTTTT.

This clonotype was observed a handful of times. The V call is TRBV6-6, the J call TRBJ1-4; TRBD1 might be the D (6 bases). V shed 0 bases and J shed 8 bases, with 13 bases lying between them. Germline V gene sequence: CDR1 MNHNY, CDR2 SVGAGI (reference sequence). CDR3 size: 15 residues. DNA for the CDR3: TGTGCCAGCAGTTACTCCTCGAGGGGGAGGGAAAAACTGTTTTTT. Translating it yields CASSYSSRGREKLFF.

This clonotype was seen many times. The V and J genes are TRBV15 and TRBJ1-5, with D maybe TRBD1 (6 bases). CDR1 and CDR2 from the germline V gene are LNHNV and YYDKDF (reference sequence). The germline V and J ends were trimmed by 1 base and 7 bases, with 14 bases remaining between them. The CDR3 covers 15 residues. For the CDR3, the DNA is TGTGCCACCAGCAGAGGTGGGGGGCCCAAGCAGCCCCAGCATTTT. It encodes CATSRGGGPKQPQHF.

The chain links TRBV29-1 to TRBJ2-1; TRBD1 is a possible D gene (5 bases). This CDR3 is built from 13 residues. Germline V lookup: CDR1 SQVTM, CDR2 ANQGSEA. Trimming stripped 4 bases from V and 5 bases from J, with 12 bases between. The CDR3 region is CSVGQGGNNEQFF. CDR3 in DNA: TGCAGCGTTGGGCAGGGTGGAAACAATGAGCAGTTCTTC.

Comments on this clonotype: Just one base apart from a much larger clone, this may be a read error. V gene TRBV4-1 combines with J gene TRBJ2-5, with D tentatively TRBD2 (6 bases). Germline values: CDR1 MGHRA, CDR2 YSYEKL. The CDR3 extends over 17 amino acids. With 4 bases removed from V and 5 bases from J, the gap between germline ends came to 23 bases. The CDR3 reads CASSRDKAGTRTETQYF. The CDR3 DNA reads TGCGCCAGCAGCCGGGATAAGGCCGGGACTCGGACGGAGACCCAGTACTTC.

This clonotype has ten or more counts. The chain uses TRBV12-3 or TRBV12-4 and TRBJ1-2; perhaps TRBD1 as D (5 bases). The CDR3 is 13 amino acids. V gave up 7 bases and J gave up 7 bases, with 16 bases separating them. The CDR3 DNA reads TGTGCCAGCAATTCGGGGGGAGTAAGTGGCTACACCTTC. Translated, it gives CASNSGGVSGYTF.

This clonotype was recorded at least ten times. The chain uses TRBV30 and TRBJ2-1, with TRBD2 as a possible D gene (5 bases). From germline, CDR1 is GTSNPN and CDR2 SVGIG (reference sequence). Deletions cut 2 bases from V and 0 bases from J, with 17 bases between. The CDR3 extends over 17 amino acids. CDR3 protein: CAWSTGGGWNSYNEQFF. The CDR3 nucleotides read TGTGCCTGGAGTACGGGCGGCGGGTGGAACTCCTACAATGAGCAGTTCTTC.

CDR3 DNA: TGTGCCAGCAGCTCCAGTAGCGGGTTGGCCGGGGAGCTGTTTTTT. Its protein product is CASSSSSGLAGELFF. This chain links TRBV12-3 or TRBV12-4 with TRBJ2-2, with 7 bases aligning to TRBD2. This CDR3 has 15 amino acids. Unmatched junction bases numbered 10, after V lost 6 bases and J lost 6 bases.

In this sample, this clonotype turned up a few times. The rearrangement joins TRBV5-1 to TRBJ2-5, with a possible D match to TRBD1 (5 bases). With 1 base removed from V and 6 bases from J, the gap between germline ends came to 16 bases. This CDR3 region has 15 residues. Germline lookup yields CDR1 SGHRS and CDR2 YFSETQ. CDR3 coding DNA: TGCGCCAGCAGCTTGAATCTCCAGGGAACGAAGACCCAGTACTTC. It yields the protein CASSLNLQGTKTQYF. Looking up the rest from reference TRBV5-1 and TRBJ2-5 gives the full variable domain: KAGVTQTPRYLIKTRGQQVTLSCSPISGHRSVSWYQQTPGQGLQFLFEYFSETQRNKGNFPGRFSGRQFSNSRSEMNVSTLELGDSALYLCASSLNLQGTKTQYFGPGTRLLVL.

This clonotype was seen a handful of times. The V and J genes are TRBV6-1 and TRBJ2-3; D is ambiguous. CDR1 and CDR2 from the germline V gene are MNHNS and SASEGT. The V gene lost 9 bases and the J gene lost 0 bases, with 16 bases spanning the gap. This CDR3 is built from 15 residues. The CDR3 coding sequence is TGTGCCAGTATGTGGGATCACGTTAGCACAGATACGCAGTATTTT. This gives the protein CASMWDHVSTDTQYF.

The sample holds many counts of this clonotype. At one end the junction does not follow the germline gene, possibly because of a read error. The chain has TRBV7-9 and TRBJ2-5; D may be TRBD1 or TRBD2 (5 bases each). Germline V CDR1 and CDR2: SEHNR, FQNEAQ (reference sequence). The CDR3 is 10 residues long. The CDR3 region is CASSRDPQHF. Written as DNA, the CDR3 is TGTGCCAGCAGCCGGGACCCCCAGCACTTC.

The CDR3 protein is CSAREPVGTTQYF. The CDR3 DNA sequence: TGCAGTGCTAGAGAGCCGGTAGGAACTACGCAGTATTTT. The rearrangement links TRBV20-1 to TRBJ2-3; D gene uncertain. The CDR3 extends over 13 amino acids. V was pared by 0 bases and J by 8 bases, with 12 bases between. Germline values: CDR1 DFQATT, CDR2 SNEGSKA (reference sequence).

This clonotype was seen many times. The chain couples TRBV28 to TRBJ2-7; D is uncertain. CDR1 and CDR2 from the germline V gene are MDHEN and SYDVKM. V dropped 3 bases and J dropped 1 base, with 13 bases sitting between them. The CDR3 loop spans 15 amino acids. The CDR3 is CASSFRNSPSYEQYF. In nucleotides, the CDR3 is TGTGCCAGCAGTTTTCGGAACAGCCCTTCCTACGAGCAGTACTTC.

Worth noting for this clonotype: A much larger clone differs by one base, so this may be a read error. The DNA for the CDR3 is TGTGCCATCAGTGACTATCCCTACGAGCAGTACTTC. Protein product: CAISDYPYEQYF. The V and J genes are TRBV10-3 and TRBJ2-7, with D uncertain. Between the trimmed V and J ends, which lost 3 bases and 2 bases, there was a span of 5 bases. Germline assignment: CDR1 ENHRY and CDR2 SYGVKD. The CDR3 loop spans 12 amino acids.

In its sample, this clonotype was seen many times. This chain uses TRBV7-9 with TRBJ2-1; TRBD2 agrees at 13 bases. CDR3 length equals 16 residues. Germline trimming cut 1 base from V and 7 bases from J; bases unmatched to any gene: 4. Germline CDR1 SEHNR, CDR2 FQNEAQ (reference sequence). The CDR3 protein is CASSLVLAGGPNEQFF. DNA for the CDR3: TGTGCCAGCAGCTTAGTACTAGCGGGAGGGCCGAATGAGCAGTTCTTC.

This clonotype was detected a few times. This chain joins TRBV24-1 and TRBJ1-1; D not resolved. The CDR3 runs 13 residues. Trimming cost V 4 bases and J 9 bases, with 14 bases left between them. Germline V CDR1 and CDR2: KGHDR, SFDVKD. In DNA, the CDR3 is TGTGCCACCAGTGACCCTAGTTCGGGCAAAGCTTTCTTT. It yields the protein CATSDPSSGKAFF.

This clonotype has a handful of counts. V is TRBV19 and J is TRBJ2-1; weak D call: TRBD2 (5 bases). CDR3 size: 16 residues. The germline CDR1 and CDR2 sequences are LNHDA and SQIVND (reference sequence). With 5 bases removed from V and 4 bases from J, the gap between germline ends came to 18 bases. CDR3 in amino acids: CASSPRHSGGYNEQFF. CDR3 nucleotide sequence: TGTGCCAGTAGTCCCCGACATTCCGGCGGGTACAATGAGCAGTTCTTC. Variable domain in full (rest from reference TRBV19 and TRBJ2-1): DGGITQSPKYLFRKEGQNVTLSCEQNLNHDAMYWYRQDPGQGLRLIYYSQIVNDFQKGDIAEGYSVSREKKESFPLTVTSAQKNPTAFYLCASSPRHSGGYNEQFFGPGTRLTVL.

This clonotype occurred many times. The gene calls are TRBV3-1 and TRBJ2-7; 7 positions agree with TRBD2. Losses at the gene ends were 0 bases for V and 3 bases for J; bases not matched to a gene: 5. Germline CDR1 is LGHDT and CDR2 is YNNKEL (reference sequence). This CDR3 contains 15 residues. CDR3 DNA sequence: TGTGCCAGCAGCCAAGAGACGGGCGGGGGCTACGAGCAGTACTTC. Translating it yields CASSQETGGGYEQYF.

The chain links TRBV14 to TRBJ2-2; D unclear. The CDR3 covers 18 residues. Per the germline V gene, CDR1 is SGHDN and CDR2 is FVKESK. V gave up 0 bases and J gave up 3 bases, with 17 bases separating them. The CDR3 region is CASSQDIVTVDYTGELFF. The CDR3 nucleotides read TGTGCCAGCAGCCAAGATATTGTAACAGTCGATTACACCGGGGAGCTGTTTTTT.

The table lists this clonotype with a few counts. The chain has TRBV19 and TRBJ2-5, with 7 positions matching TRBD2. CDR3 length: 15 amino acids. V lost 4 bases, J lost 4 bases, and 9 bases stayed unmatched. From germline, CDR1 is LNHDA and CDR2 SQIVND (reference sequence). For the CDR3, the DNA is TGTGCCAGTAGTACCCGCGGACTAGGGCCAGAGACCCAGTACTTC. Protein product: CASSTRGLGPETQYF. Together with reference TRBV19 and TRBJ2-5, the CDR3 gives the full variable domain: DGGITQSPKYLFRKEGQNVTLSCEQNLNHDAMYWYRQDPGQGLRLIYYSQIVNDFQKGDIAEGYSVSREKKESFPLTVTSAQKNPTAFYLCASSTRGLGPETQYFGPGTRLLVL.